This T cell receptor beta chain came from a study of T cell changes during pregnancy in multiple sclerosis. V lost 4 bases and J lost 0; bases outside the gene matches: 1. The CDR3 length is 15 residues. From germline, CDR1 is MGHRA and CDR2 YSYEKL. Sequencing was performed with immunoSEQ multiplex PCR; in TCRdb, only in-frame clones are kept and a portion is missing. The sample includes around 35,000 clones, over 75% of them seen just once. A remark on this clone: The same CDR3 arises from other DNA sequences in this sample as well.

Sequencing used CD8+ T cells from peripheral blood mononuclear cells, obtained in the first trimester of pregnancy. J is TRBJ2-1 and V is TRBV4-1; 9 bases align to TRBD2. The origin of this receptor is a female donor with multiple sclerosis, enrolled in a pregnancy study. CDR3 loop: CASSLSGSSYNEQFF. The CDR3 bases are TGCGCCAGCAGCCTTAGCGGGAGCTCCTACAATGAGCAGTTCTTC.